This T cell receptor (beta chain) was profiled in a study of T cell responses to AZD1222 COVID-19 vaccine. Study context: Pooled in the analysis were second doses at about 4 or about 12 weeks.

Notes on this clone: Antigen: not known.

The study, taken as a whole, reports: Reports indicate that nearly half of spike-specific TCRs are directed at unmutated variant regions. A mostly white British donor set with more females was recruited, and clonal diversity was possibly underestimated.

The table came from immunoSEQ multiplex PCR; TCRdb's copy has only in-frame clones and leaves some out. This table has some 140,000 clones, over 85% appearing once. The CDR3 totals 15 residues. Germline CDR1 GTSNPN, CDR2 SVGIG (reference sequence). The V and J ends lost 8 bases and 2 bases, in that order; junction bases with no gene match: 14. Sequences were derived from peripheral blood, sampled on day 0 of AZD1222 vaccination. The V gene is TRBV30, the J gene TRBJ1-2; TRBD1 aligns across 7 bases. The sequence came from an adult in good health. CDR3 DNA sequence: TGTGCCGGGGAAACCGGGACAGCCCAGAACTATGGCTACACCTTC. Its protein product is CAGETGTAQNYGYTF.